This TCR beta chain stems from a study of regulatory T cells in long-lasting Graves disease. The TCR beta library used iRepertoire HTBI primers with Arm-PCR amplification of CDR3. TCRdb re-analysed the multiplex PCR reads in MiXCR, keeping a single row per CDR3 protein. The sample holds about 520,000 distinct CDR3 sequences, 12% seen once. V shed 5 bases and J shed 8 bases, with 24 bases lying between them. This CDR3 spans 16 amino acids. Study conclusions and caveats: Peripheral blood alone, not thyroid tissue, underwent study.

This clonotype was recorded at least ten times. The antigen remains undetermined. Time point defined: newly diagnosed GD, antithyroid drugs for less than 3 months. PBMCs were the source of the RNA used for TCR sequencing. These same data were also listed under a study on T cells in Graves' hyperthyroidism and ophthalmopathy.

Sequences were derived from peripheral blood mononuclear cells (PBMCs), sampled at new diagnosis, from a patient treated with antithyroid drugs. V gene TRBV12-3 or TRBV12-4 combines with J gene TRBJ1-2; D call uncertain. This clonotype originated in a woman aged 25 to 45 with Graves disease. The CDR3 DNA reads as TGTGCCAGCAGTGATTTCCCATTGACGAAGGCAAAGGGCTACACCTTC. Translating it yields CASSDFPLTKAKGYTF.